The present entry profiles one T cell receptor (beta chain) with its context. The germline CDR1 and CDR2 sequences are SGHTA and FQGNSA. V was clipped by 2 bases and J by 3 bases, with 14 bases between them. The CDR3 loop spans 15 amino acids. This sample was included in a study of shared clonotypes between healthy human individuals. Input per replicate PCR of unsorted PBMC was approximately 280 ng DNA, corresponding to about 30,000 T cell genomes. Using ten immunoSEQ deep assay plates, investigators sequenced unsorted PBMC DNA. The repertoire was sequenced with immunoSEQ multiplex PCR; TCRdb's copy has only in-frame clones and lacks some. This sample has about half a million clones, with approximately 79% found just once.

This clonotype originated in a woman aged 40 to 55 in good health. Some clones in this sample may be carry-over from other donors' samples. The chain has TRBV7-2 and TRBJ2-7, with D perhaps TRBD2 (5 bases). The sequencing input was PBMCs. The CDR3 region is CASSLIYGIRYEQYF. DNA for the CDR3: TGTGCCAGCAGCTTAATCTACGGGATCCGCTACGAGCAGTACTTC.